Listed below are T cell receptor beta chains from one sample, sequenced in a study of blood T cells in healthy people across ages. TCRdb analysed the 5' RACE reads with MiXCR anew, one entry per CDR3 protein. Here the sample spans 700,000 to 800,000 distinct CDR3 sequences, 43% being singletons. Sequencing used blood. These receptors were collected from a woman aged 55-69 years in good health. Both conserved end residues are part of each CDR3. The order of the fields is D gene, J gene, clone size, V gene, CDR3 DNA, CDR3 protein. The D gene is left open where the match is weak. Some rows mark clone size as missing; the rest say once, few, many or name a class of expanded clone.

.	TRBJ2-5	.	TRBV6-2/TRBV6-3	TGTGCCAGCAGTGGGGGGAAGGAACACAATGAGCAGTACTTC	CASSGGKEHNEQYF
TRBD2	TRBJ2-5	.	TRBV2	TGTGCCAGCAGGAGGACTAGCGGGAACCAAGAGACCCAGTACTTC	CASRRTSGNQETQYF
.	TRBJ1-5	.	TRBV21-1	TGTGCCAGCAGCAACCACACAGGACCTACGACGGGGCATTTT	CASSNHTGPTTGHF
.	TRBJ1-2	.	TRBV6-5	TGTGCCAGCAAGGGGCGGGGGGAGAACTATGGCTACACCTTC	CASKGRGENYGYTF
.	TRBJ1-6	.	TRBV4-2	TGTGCCAGCAGCCAAGATGAGACGGCCCGCACCCTCCACTTT	CASSQDETARTLHF
.	TRBJ2-6	.	TRBV28	TGTGCCAGCAGTTTGGGTACGGACGGAAGCTCTGGGGCCAACGTCCTGACTTTC	CASSLGTDGSSGANVLTF
.	TRBJ2-7	many	TRBV7-2	TGTGCCAGCAGCGAGGACGGATCCTCCTACGAGCAGTACTTC	CASSEDGSSYEQYF
.	TRBJ2-1	.	TRBV20-1	TGCAGTGCACAGAGCGGGTCGTACAATGAGCAGTTCTTC	CSAQSGSYNEQFF
TRBD2	TRBJ2-3	few	TRBV28	TGTGCCAGCAGTGCCTGGGGGGGGGGCACAGATACGCAGTATTTT	CASSAWGGGTDTQYF
TRBD1	TRBJ2-3	few	TRBV12-3/TRBV12-4	TGTGCCAGCAGCTCCGGACAGGGGGAGGGAGATACGCAGTATTTT	CASSSGQGEGDTQYF
TRBD1	TRBJ2-7	.	TRBV7-2	TGTGCCAGCAGCCCGACAGGGAACTACGAGCAGTACTTC	CASSPTGNYEQYF
.	TRBJ2-7	.	TRBV4-2	TGTGCCAGCAGCCAAGAAGTAGCGCGACCCCCGTCCCCCAATGAGCAGTACTTC	CASSQEVARPPSPNEQYF
.	TRBJ2-2	.	TRBV6-4	TGTGCCAGCAGTGACCCGAGGGGGGAGCTGTTTTTT	CASSDPRGELFF
.	TRBJ1-4	few	TRBV7-9	TGTGCCAGCAGCCCCCAGGTTAATGAAAAACTGTTTTTT	CASSPQVNEKLFF
.	TRBJ1-2	.	TRBV6-5	TGTGTCAGCAGTTACTCCTCGTCGCCCGAGCACGGCTACACCTTC	CVSSYSSSPEHGYTF
TRBD1	TRBJ2-1	many	TRBV28	TGTGCCAGCAGTCCTCCGGGACAGGGCCTGAATGAGCAGTTCTTC	CASSPPGQGLNEQFF
.	TRBJ1-2	many	TRBV20-1	TGCAGTGCTAGAGGTAGAGGGTCATCCTATGGCTACACCTTC	CSARGRGSSYGYTF
.	TRBJ2-7	.	TRBV7-2	TGTGCCAGCAGCGCCGGGACTGTCCGGCGGCAGTACTTC	CASSAGTVRRQYF
TRBD1	TRBJ2-6	.	TRBV12-3/TRBV12-4	TGTGCCAGCAGTTCGGGACAGGGGGCGAACGGGGCCAACGTCCTGACTTTC	CASSSGQGANGANVLTF
.	TRBJ2-3	.	TRBV4-2	TGTGCCAGCAGCCAAGGGGACCACAGCACAGATACGCAGTATTTT	CASSQGDHSTDTQYF
.	TRBJ2-5	.	TRBV20-1	TGCAGTGCCCCCTATCGGCACTCCGCTGAGACCCAGTACTTC	CSAPYRHSAETQYF
.	TRBJ2-1	few	TRBV14	TGTGCCAGCAGCCAAGAAGAATGGGGGTACAATGAGCAGTTCTTC	CASSQEEWGYNEQFF
.	TRBJ1-1	.	TRBV7-8	TGTGCCAGCCTCGCGGCGAACACTGAAGCTTTCTTT	CASLAANTEAFF
.	TRBJ1-2	.	TRBV20-1	TGCAGTGCTATCCAGGGGAACTATGGCTACACCTTC	CSAIQGNYGYTF
.	TRBJ2-7	.	TRBV20-1	TGCAGTGCCGGTAGAATCTACGGGGCCGATGAGCAGTACTTC	CSAGRIYGADEQYF
.	TRBJ2-1	few	TRBV24-1	TGTGCCACCAGTGATCCAGAGGGGACGGGCAATGAGCAGTTCTTC	CATSDPEGTGNEQFF
TRBD1	TRBJ2-7	few	TRBV28	TGTGCCAGCAAAGTATTAGGGACAGGGTTAGGGATCGTGTACGAGCAGTACTTC	CASKVLGTGLGIVYEQYF
.	TRBJ2-1	few	TRBV20-1	TGCAGTGCCCCGCCCACGGGATCCTTCTACAATGAGCAGTTCTTC	CSAPPTGSFYNEQFF
.	TRBJ1-1	.	TRBV6-5	TGTGCCAGCAGCCCCGTTGGTTCGGCGAACACTGAAGCTTTCTTT	CASSPVGSANTEAFF
.	TRBJ2-1	few	TRBV28	TGTGCCAGCAGTCTCAACATAAATGAGCAGTTCTTC	CASSLNINEQFF
.	TRBJ1-5	few	TRBV5-5	TGTGCCAGCAGCTCGGCTAGCAATCAGCCCCAGCATTTT	CASSSASNQPQHF
TRBD2	TRBJ2-1	few	TRBV5-1	TGCGCCAGCAGCTTGGATCGGGGGGGGTCCTACAATGAGCAGTTCTTC	CASSLDRGGSYNEQFF
.	TRBJ2-3	.	TRBV7-9	TGTGCCAGCAGCTTAGCGGCGCAGGGGTCTAGTGTCGCAGGTACGCAGTATTTT	CASSLAAQGSSVAGTQYF
TRBD2	TRBJ2-1	.	TRBV19	TGTGCCACCAAGACTAGCGGGGGGGCCCACAATGAGCAGTTCTTC	CATKTSGGAHNEQFF
.	TRBJ2-7	.	TRBV20-1	TGCAGTGCTAGAGCCGACAGTCAACCAACACCTTACGAGCAGTACTTC	CSARADSQPTPYEQYF
.	TRBJ2-1	.	TRBV7-2	TGTGCCAGCAGCTCGGAGGCAACGGGCTTTGATGAGCAGTTCTTC	CASSSEATGFDEQFF
TRBD1	TRBJ2-7	few	TRBV7-2	TGTGCCAGCAGCGCCCGGGACAGGGGAAGCCACGAGCAGTACTTC	CASSARDRGSHEQYF
TRBD2	TRBJ2-2	.	TRBV7-2	TGTGCCAGCAGCTTAGGGCTAGCGGGGGGTAGTACCGGGGAGCTGTTTTTT	CASSLGLAGGSTGELFF
.	TRBJ1-6	.	TRBV7-3	TGTGCCAGCAGCTTAAGAGACGATTCACCCCTCCACTTT	CASSLRDDSPLHF
.	TRBJ2-2	.	TRBV11-2	TGTGCCAGCAGCTCCCTCCTATCGACCGGGGAGCTGTTTTTT	CASSSLLSTGELFF
TRBD2	TRBJ2-1	.	TRBV28	TGTGCCAGCAGTCCAATAGCGGGAGCAGCCTACAATGAGCAGTTCTTC	CASSPIAGAAYNEQFF
TRBD2	TRBJ2-1	once	TRBV2	TGTGCCAGCAGTGGGGGACTAGCGGGATCCAATGAGCAGTTCTTC	CASSGGLAGSNEQFF
TRBD1	TRBJ1-2	few	TRBV9	TGTGCCAGCAACCTACCGGGACAGGGACAGGGCTACACCTTC	CASNLPGQGQGYTF
TRBD1	TRBJ1-5	.	TRBV6-1	TGTGCCAGCAGTGACGCAGGGGGCGGACAGCCCCAGCATTTT	CASSDAGGGQPQHF
.	TRBJ2-5	.	TRBV10-3	TGTGCCATCAGTGAGTTGTGGGCCCGGGAGACCCAGTACTTC	CAISELWARETQYF
.	TRBJ1-6	.	TRBV7-2	TGTGCCAGCAGCTTAGTAGTCGGGAGTTATAATTCACCCCTCCACTTT	CASSLVVGSYNSPLHF
.	TRBJ2-5	.	TRBV15	TGTGCCACCAGCAGAGTAGGGGCGGGGCAAGAGACCCAGTACTTC	CATSRVGAGQETQYF